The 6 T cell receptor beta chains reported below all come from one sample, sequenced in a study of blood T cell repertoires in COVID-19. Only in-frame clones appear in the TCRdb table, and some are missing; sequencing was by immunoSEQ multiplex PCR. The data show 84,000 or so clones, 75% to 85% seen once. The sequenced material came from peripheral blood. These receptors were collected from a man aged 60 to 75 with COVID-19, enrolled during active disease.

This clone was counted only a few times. CDR3 in DNA: TGTGCCAGCAGCTTGAGGGCCTGGGATGAGCAGTTCTTC. Translated: CASSLRAWDEQFF. This chain links TRBV11-1 with TRBJ2-1; possibly TRBD2 for D (5 bases). Trimming removed 3 bases from V and 8 bases from J, with 11 bases in between. The CDR3 runs to 13 residues. The germline V gene encodes CDR1 SGHAT and CDR2 FQDESV (reference sequence).

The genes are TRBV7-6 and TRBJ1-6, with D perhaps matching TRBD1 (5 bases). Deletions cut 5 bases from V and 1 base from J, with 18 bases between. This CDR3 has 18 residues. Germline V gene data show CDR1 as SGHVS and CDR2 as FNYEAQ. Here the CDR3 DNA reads TGTGCCAGCAGCACCAGAAGGGGTGATAGTTCCTATAATTCACCCCTCCACTTT. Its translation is CASSTRRGDSSYNSPLHF.

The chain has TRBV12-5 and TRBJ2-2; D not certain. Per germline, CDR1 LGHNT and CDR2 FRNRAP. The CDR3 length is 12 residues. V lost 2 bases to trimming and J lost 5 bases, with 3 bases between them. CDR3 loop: CASGLLTGELFF. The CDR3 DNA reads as TGTGCTAGTGGTTTGCTGACCGGGGAGCTGTTTTTT.

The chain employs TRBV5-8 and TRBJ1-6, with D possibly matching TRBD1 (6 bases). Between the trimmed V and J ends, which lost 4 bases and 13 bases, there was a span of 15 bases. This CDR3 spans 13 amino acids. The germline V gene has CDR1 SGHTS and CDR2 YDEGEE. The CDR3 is CASSAPQGRPLHF. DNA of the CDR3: TGTGCCAGCAGCGCCCCACAGGGTCGGCCCCTCCACTTT.

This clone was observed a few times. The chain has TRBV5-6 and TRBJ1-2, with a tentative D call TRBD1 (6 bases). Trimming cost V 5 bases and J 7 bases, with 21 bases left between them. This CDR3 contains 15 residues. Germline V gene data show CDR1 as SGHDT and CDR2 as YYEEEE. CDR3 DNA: TGTGCCAGCAGGTCCCTCGGACAGAGTAGTGCTGGCTACACCTTC. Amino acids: CASRSLGQSSAGYTF.

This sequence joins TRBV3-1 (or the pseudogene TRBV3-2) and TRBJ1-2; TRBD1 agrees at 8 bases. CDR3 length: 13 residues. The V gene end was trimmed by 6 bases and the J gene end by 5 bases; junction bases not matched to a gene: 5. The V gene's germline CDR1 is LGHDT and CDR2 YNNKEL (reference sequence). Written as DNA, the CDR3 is TGTGCCAGCAGACAGGGGGTGGAATATGGCTACACCTTC. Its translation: CASRQGVEYGYTF.